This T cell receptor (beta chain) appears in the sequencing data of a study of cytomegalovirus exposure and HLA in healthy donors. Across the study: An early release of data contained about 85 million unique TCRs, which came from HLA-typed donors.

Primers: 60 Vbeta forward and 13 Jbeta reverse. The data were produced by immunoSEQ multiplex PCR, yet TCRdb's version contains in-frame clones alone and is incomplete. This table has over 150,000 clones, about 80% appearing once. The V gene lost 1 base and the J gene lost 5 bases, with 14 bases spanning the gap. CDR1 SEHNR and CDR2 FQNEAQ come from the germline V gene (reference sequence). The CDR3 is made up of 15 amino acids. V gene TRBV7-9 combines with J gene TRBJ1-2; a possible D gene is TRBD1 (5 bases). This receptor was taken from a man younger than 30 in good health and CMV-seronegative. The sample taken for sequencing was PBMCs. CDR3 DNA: TGTGCCAGCAGCTTAGAGACAGAGCTTGGGTATGGCTACACCTTC. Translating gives CASSLETELGYGYTF.